This is a list of T cell receptor beta chains from one sample in a study of cytomegalovirus exposure and HLA in healthy donors. Clones were read by immunoSEQ multiplex PCR, and TCRdb kept only the in-frame ones, dropping some. The repertoire holds more than 85,000 clones, with 65% to 80% as singletons. Source material: PBMCs. The receptor set was obtained from a male donor in good health and CMV-seronegative. The CDR3 runs from the conserved cysteine through the conserved F or W. The D gene is left open where the match is weak. The listing skips clone size in some rows; elsewhere it reads once, few, many or a size class.

J gene | CDR3 length | V gene | D gene | clone size | CDR3 protein | CDR3 DNA
TRBJ2-1 | 17 | TRBV2 | . | . | CASKRQGRPETYNEQFF | TGTGCCAGCAAGAGGCAGGGCCGGCCTGAGACCTACAATGAGCAGTTCTTC
TRBJ1-3 | 17 | TRBV9 | TRBD1 | . | CASSALGTGAYGNTIYF | TGTGCCAGCAGCGCTCTCGGGACAGGGGCATATGGAAACACCATATATTTT
TRBJ2-5 | 17 | TRBV5-1 | TRBD2 | . | CASRPGVLAGGGETQYF | TGCGCCAGCAGGCCCGGGGTACTAGCGGGAGGAGGTGAGACCCAGTACTTC
TRBJ1-2 | 11 | TRBV30 | TRBD1 | . | CAWGRGDGYTF | TGTGCCTGGGGCAGGGGGGATGGCTACACCTTC
TRBJ2-3 | 18 | TRBV11-1 | . | . | CASSLWGRLADPPDTQYF | TGTGCCAGCAGCTTGTGGGGGAGGTTAGCGGACCCCCCAGATACGCAGTATTTT
TRBJ2-2 | 14 | TRBV30 | TRBD1 | . | CAWRYQGDTGELFF | TGTGCCTGGAGATACCAGGGGGACACCGGGGAGCTGTTTTTT
TRBJ2-7 | 13 | TRBV15 | . | . | CATSRERGYEQYF | TGTGCCACCAGCAGAGAGCGGGGCTACGAGCAGTACTTC
TRBJ2-3 | 13 | TRBV9 | . | . | CASGQPAVDTQYF | TGTGCCAGCGGACAGCCGGCAGTGGATACGCAGTATTTT
TRBJ1-2 | 18 | TRBV15 | TRBD1 | . | CATSRDPRTGGVGYGYTF | TGTGCCACCAGCAGAGATCCCAGGACAGGGGGCGTAGGCTATGGCTACACCTTC
TRBJ2-1 | 13 | TRBV25-1 | . | . | CATQEGPYNEQFF | TGTGCCACCCAGGAGGGACCTTACAATGAGCAGTTCTTC
TRBJ1-2 | 16 | TRBV30 | TRBD1 | . | CAWSELPGTGSYGYTF | TGTGCCTGGAGTGAACTCCCCGGGACAGGGTCCTATGGCTACACCTTC
TRBJ2-5 | 18 | TRBV5-8 | . | . | CASSLGFAGKLMQETQYF | TGTGCCAGCAGCTTGGGGTTTGCGGGTAAACTTATGCAAGAGACCCAGTACTTC
TRBJ2-1 | 15 | TRBV5-1 | TRBD2 | . | CASSPSGVSYNEQFF | TGCGCCAGCAGCCCTAGCGGGGTCTCCTACAATGAGCAGTTCTTC
TRBJ1-5 | 14 | TRBV27 | . | . | CASSLTGRLGPQHF | TGTGCCAGCAGTTTAACGGGACGACTAGGCCCCCAGCATTTT
TRBJ2-7 | 14 | TRBV28 | . | . | CASRDGTNIYEQYF | TGTGCCAGTAGAGACGGGACAAACATCTACGAGCAGTACTTC
TRBJ1-1 | 13 | TRBV18 | . | . | CASSPQGWTEAFF | TGTGCCAGCTCACCACAGGGGTGGACTGAAGCTTTCTTT
TRBJ1-3 | 14 | TRBV7-6 | . | . | CASSFLSPGNTIYF | TGTGCCAGCAGCTTCCTTTCCCCTGGAAACACCATATATTTT
TRBJ2-1 | 17 | TRBV11-3 | TRBD2 | . | CASSLEVLAGPYNEQFF | TGTGCCAGCAGCTTAGAGGTATTAGCGGGGCCCTACAATGAGCAGTTCTTC
TRBJ2-3 | 15 | TRBV10-3 | TRBD2 | few | CAISEAGEGTDTQYF | TGTGCCATCAGTGAGGCGGGGGAGGGCACAGATACGCAGTATTTT
TRBJ1-5 | 14 | TRBV10-3 | TRBD1 | once | CAISPTGQNQPQHF | TGTGCCATCAGTCCGACAGGGCAAAATCAGCCCCAGCATTTT
TRBJ2-2 | 14 | TRBV9 | . | . | CASSGPRITGELFF | TGTGCCAGCAGCGGGCCACGAATCACCGGGGAGCTGTTTTTT
TRBJ2-6 | 15 | TRBV11-3 | . | . | CASSQGGSGANVLTF | TGTGCCAGCAGCCAGGGCGGATCTGGGGCCAACGTCCTGACTTTC
TRBJ2-1 | 17 | TRBV4-1 | TRBD2 | . | CASSQLGGLAGVNEQFF | TGCGCCAGCAGCCAACTAGGGGGACTAGCGGGAGTAAATGAGCAGTTCTTC
TRBJ1-3 | 14 | TRBV28 | . | few | CASSPVGSGNTIYF | TGTGCCAGCAGCCCCGTCGGGTCTGGAAACACCATATATTTT
TRBJ1-2 | 15 | TRBV5-1 | . | . | CASSREGVVDYGYTF | TGCGCCAGCAGCCGGGAAGGCGTCGTGGACTATGGCTACACCTTC